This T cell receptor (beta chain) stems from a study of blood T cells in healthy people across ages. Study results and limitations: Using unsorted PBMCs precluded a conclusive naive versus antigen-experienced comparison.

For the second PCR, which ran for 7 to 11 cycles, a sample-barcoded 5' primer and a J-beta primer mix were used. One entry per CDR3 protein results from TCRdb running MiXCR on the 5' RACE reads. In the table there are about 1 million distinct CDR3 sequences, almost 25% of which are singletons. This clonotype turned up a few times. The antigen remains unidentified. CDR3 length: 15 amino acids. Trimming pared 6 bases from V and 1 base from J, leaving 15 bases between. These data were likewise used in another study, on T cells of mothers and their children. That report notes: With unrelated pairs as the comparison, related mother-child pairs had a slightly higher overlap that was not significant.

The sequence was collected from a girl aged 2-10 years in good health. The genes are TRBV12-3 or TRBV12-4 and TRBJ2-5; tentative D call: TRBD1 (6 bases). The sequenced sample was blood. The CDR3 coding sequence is TGTGCCAGCAGCCTCGGGACACAGCCCCAAGAGACCCAGTACTTC. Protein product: CASSLGTQPQETQYF.